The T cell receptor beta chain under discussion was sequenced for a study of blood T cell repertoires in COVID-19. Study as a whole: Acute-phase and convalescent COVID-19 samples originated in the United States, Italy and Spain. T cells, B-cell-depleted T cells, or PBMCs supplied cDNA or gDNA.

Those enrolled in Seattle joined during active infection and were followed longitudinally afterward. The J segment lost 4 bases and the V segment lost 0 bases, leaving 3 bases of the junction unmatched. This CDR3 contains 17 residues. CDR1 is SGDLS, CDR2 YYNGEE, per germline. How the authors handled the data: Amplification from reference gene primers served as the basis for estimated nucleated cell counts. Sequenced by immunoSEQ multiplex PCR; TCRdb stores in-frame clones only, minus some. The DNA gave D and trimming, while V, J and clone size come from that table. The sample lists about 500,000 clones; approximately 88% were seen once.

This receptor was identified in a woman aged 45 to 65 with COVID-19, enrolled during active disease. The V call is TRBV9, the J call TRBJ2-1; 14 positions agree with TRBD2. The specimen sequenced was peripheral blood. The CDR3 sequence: CASSVAGTSGGYNEQFF. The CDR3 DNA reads TGTGCCAGCAGCGTAGCTGGGACTAGCGGGGGTTACAATGAGCAGTTCTTC.